Presented here are 24 T cell receptor beta chains from one specimen sequenced in a study of CD8+CD57+ T cells in acquired aplastic anemia. TCR beta VDJ and CDR3 were profiled, and genomic DNA was the template. Each CDR3 protein is one row after TCRdb ran MiXCR on the reads. The sample records 190,000 or so distinct CDR3 sequences, around 60% being singletons. Sequenced: sorted CD4+, CD8+, or CD8+CD57+ T cells (not recorded which) from PBMCs. The receptor source for this set is a human donor in good health.

This clonotype showed up many times. V gene TRBV12-1 combines with J gene TRBJ1-2; no DNA check was done on the table's D call, TRBD1. TRBV12-1 is flagged as a pseudogene. The CDR3 covers 13 residues. CDR3 sequence reads: CASSFGQGRGYTF. The CDR3 DNA reads TGTGCCAGCAGCTTCGGACAGGGCAGGGGCTACACCTTC.

As regards this clonotype: Given the absence of the conserved phenylalanine or tryptophan at the CDR3 end, a read error is likely. It is unclear where the CDR3 begins or ends on the DNA, so no DNA is shown, and the CDR3 is as TCRdb lists it. J is TRBJ2-7 and V is TRBV5-6; TRBD2 was called by the table and not checked on the DNA. Germline V gene lookup returns CDR1 SGHDT and CDR2 YYEEEE. The CDR3 spans 8 residues, counting both ends. The CDR3 loop reads CASSFTAG.

V and J are TRBV20-1 and TRBJ1-3; a possible D gene is TRBD1 (5 bases). The germline V gene has CDR1 DFQATT and CDR2 SNEGSKA (reference sequence). With 6 bases removed from V and 0 bases from J, the gap between germline ends came to 15 bases. The CDR3 runs 15 residues. CDR3 amino acids: CSAPEEGLSGNTIYF. The CDR3 coding sequence is TGCAGTGCCCCTGAAGAGGGGCTCTCTGGAAACACCATATATTTT.

The gene calls are TRBV19 and TRBJ2-3; 10 bases line up with TRBD1. From germline, CDR1 is LNHDA and CDR2 SQIVND (reference sequence). Losses at the gene ends were 6 bases for V and 6 bases for J; bases not matched to a gene: 6. This CDR3 is built from 14 residues. The CDR3 sequence is CASRLTGGADTQYF. For the CDR3, the DNA is TGTGCCAGTAGACTGACAGGGGGCGCTGATACGCAGTATTTT.

This clonotype came up many times. The gene calls are TRBV19 and TRBJ1-1; D uncertain. Germline CDR1 reads LNHDA; CDR2 reads SQIVND (reference sequence). V lost 5 bases and J 5 bases, leaving 12 bases between the germline ends. The CDR3 is 13 amino acids. The CDR3 loop reads CASSSTGTTEAFF. The CDR3 coding sequence is TGTGCCAGTAGTTCGACGGGAACGACTGAAGCTTTCTTT. The full variable domain, completed using reference TRBV19 and TRBJ1-1, is DGGITQSPKYLFRKEGQNVTLSCEQNLNHDAMYWYRQDPGQGLRLIYYSQIVNDFQKGDIAEGYSVSREKKESFPLTVTSAQKNPTAFYLCASSSTGTTEAFFGQGTRLTVV.

This clonotype has more than one count but fewer than ten. The chain combines TRBV15 with TRBJ2-1, with 9 bases that match TRBD2. This CDR3 spans 17 amino acids. The germline V gene encodes CDR1 LNHNV and CDR2 YYDKDF (reference sequence). V shed 5 bases and J 0 bases; nucleotides not matched to a gene: 8. Here the CDR3 DNA reads TGTGCCACCAGCCCTGGGCTAGCGGGGACCTCCTACAATGAGCAGTTCTTC. Translated: CATSPGLAGTSYNEQFF. Filled out from reference TRBV15 and TRBJ2-1, the complete variable domain reads DAMVIQNPRYQVTQFGKPVTLSCSQTLNHNVMYWYQQKSSQAPKLLFHYYDKDFNNEADTPDNFQSRRPNTSFCFLDIRSPGLGDTAMYLCATSPGLAGTSYNEQFFGPGTRLTVL.

The chain carries TRBV19 and TRBJ2-5, with D possibly being TRBD1 (6 bases). V was trimmed by 7 bases and J by 1 base, leaving 16 bases between them. CDR1 LNHDA and CDR2 SQIVND come from the germline V gene (reference sequence). There are 15 residues in the CDR3. In DNA, the CDR3 is TGTGCCAGTACCCTTGGACAGTCGGGCCAAGAGACCCAGTACTTC. Amino acids: CASTLGQSGQETQYF.

The J gene is TRBJ2-3, the V gene TRBV9; D is perhaps TRBD1 or TRBD2 (5 bases each). The CDR3 is 13 amino acids. V was pared by 0 bases and J by 5 bases, with 7 bases between. Germline-derived CDR1 and CDR2 are SGDLS and YYNGEE. CDR3 sequence (DNA): TGTGCCAGCAGCGTAGCTGGGGGAGATACGCAGTATTTT. Its translation: CASSVAGGDTQYF. Full variable domain (missing parts from reference TRBV9 and TRBJ2-3): DSGVTQTPKHLITATGQRVTLRCSPRSGDLSVYWYQQSLDQGLQFLIQYYNGEERAKGNILERFSAQQFPDLHSELNLSSLELGDSALYFCASSVAGGDTQYFGPGTRLTVL.

In its sample, this clonotype was seen once. This chain uses TRBV5-4 with TRBJ2-7; 7 bases match TRBD1. The CDR3 has 13 residues. Germline V gene sequence: CDR1 SGHNT, CDR2 YYREEE (reference sequence). V lost 2 bases, J lost 3 bases, and 2 bases stayed unmatched. The CDR3 is CASSFNRGYEQYF. The DNA of the CDR3 is TGTGCCAGCAGCTTCAACAGGGGCTACGAGCAGTACTTC.

The J gene is TRBJ2-1, the V gene TRBV15, with 8 bases fitting TRBD2. The V and J ends lost 0 bases and 6 bases, in that order; junction bases with no gene match: 7. This CDR3 comprises 16 residues. Germline CDR1 LNHNV, CDR2 YYDKDF (reference sequence). CDR3 bases: TGTGCCACCAGCAGAGAATCGGCGGGGGGCCTCAATGAGCAGTTCTTC. Translation: CATSRESAGGLNEQFF.

This chain joins TRBV2 and TRBJ1-1, with TRBD1 identical over 8 bases. V lost 7 bases and J lost 1; bases outside the gene matches: 2. Germline assignment: CDR1 SNHLY and CDR2 FYNNEI. The CDR3 runs to 13 residues. The CDR3 sequence is CASKGTGNTEAFF. The CDR3 nucleotides read TGTGCCAGCAAAGGGACAGGGAACACTGAAGCTTTCTTT.

This sequence joins TRBV7-8 and TRBJ2-1; D not certain. Trimming stripped 5 bases from V and 1 base from J, with 15 bases between. This CDR3 has 16 amino acids. Germline assignment: CDR1 SGHVS and CDR2 FQNEAQ. The CDR3 DNA reads as TGTGCCAGCAGCACCCGGCGGATACCGTCCTACAATGAGCAGTTCTTC. As protein: CASSTRRIPSYNEQFF. Combining the CDR3 with reference TRBV7-8 and TRBJ2-1 gives the whole variable domain GAGVSQSPRYKVAKRGQDVALRCDPISGHVSLFWYQQALGQGPEFLTYFQNEAQLDKSGLPSDRFFAERPEGSVSTLKIQRTQQEDSAVYLCASSTRRIPSYNEQFFGPGTRLTVL.

The gene calls are TRBV20-1 and TRBJ1-1, with D possibly TRBD1 on 6 matching bases. The CDR3 has 13 residues. The germline gives CDR1 DFQATT, CDR2 SNEGSKA (reference sequence). V lost 1 base and J lost 2, with 8 bases in between. The CDR3, as DNA: TGCAGTGCTAGAGGGGACATTAACACTGAAGCTTTCTTT. Amino acid sequence: CSARGDINTEAFF.

This clonotype was observed many times. This chain connects TRBV19 to TRBJ1-1, with D unclear. Per the germline V gene, CDR1 is LNHDA and CDR2 is SQIVND (reference sequence). This CDR3 is built from 15 residues. V was trimmed by 0 bases and J by 3 bases, leaving 11 bases between them. CDR3 bases: TGTGCCAGTAGTATAGATACGGGATTTTACACTGAAGCTTTCTTT. This encodes CASSIDTGFYTEAFF.

The V call is TRBV20-1, the J call TRBJ2-7, with 13 bases aligning to TRBD2. This CDR3 spans 14 amino acids. V was pared by 6 bases and J by 2 bases, with 4 bases of the junction left unmatched. CDR1 is DFQATT and CDR2 is SNEGSKA in the germline V gene (reference sequence). In DNA, the CDR3 is TGCAGTGCCACCGGGACTAGCGGGACCTACGAGCAGTACTTC. Its translation is CSATGTSGTYEQYF.

CDR3 in amino acids: CASSLSGSHNEQFF. The DNA of the CDR3 is TGTGCCAGCAGTCTTAGCGGGAGCCACAATGAGCAGTTCTTC. The chain joins TRBV12-3 or TRBV12-4 to TRBJ2-1; 9 bases map to TRBD2. This CDR3 spans 14 amino acids. V gave up 5 bases and J gave up 5 bases; unmatched junction bases: 4.

This clonotype occurred many times. The CDR3 coding sequence is TGCGCCAGCAGCCAAGATAGGGGGGCCAACGTCCTGACTTTC. Translating gives CASSQDRGANVLTF. The chain links TRBV4-1 to TRBJ2-6, with D uncertain. Per the germline V gene, CDR1 is MGHRA and CDR2 is YSYEKL. The V end lost 0 bases, the J end lost 4 bases, and 4 bases lay between the germline ends. This CDR3 spans 14 amino acids.

The V gene is TRBV25-1, the J gene TRBJ2-7; the D is unclear. Between the trimmed V and J ends, which lost 8 bases and 2 bases, there was a span of 13 bases. Germline lookup yields CDR1 MGHDK and CDR2 SYGVNS. The CDR3 loop spans 13 amino acids. The CDR3 sequence: CASSPGSAYEQYF. CDR3 in DNA: TGTGCCAGCTCCCCCGGCAGCGCCTACGAGCAGTACTTC.

This sequence joins TRBV6-2 or TRBV6-3 and TRBJ1-1; TRBD1 agrees at 7 bases. The J segment lost 6 bases and the V segment lost 0 bases, leaving 7 bases of the junction unmatched. The CDR3 is 15 residues long. CDR1 MNHEY and CDR2 SVGEGT come from the germline V gene. CDR3 loop: CASSYSTGEVPEAFF. In DNA form, the CDR3 reads TGTGCCAGCAGTTACTCAACAGGGGAGGTCCCTGAAGCTTTCTTT.

This clonotype was recorded at least ten times. The chain recombines TRBV20-1 with TRBJ2-7; tentative D call: TRBD2 (6 bases). The germline V and J ends were trimmed by 3 bases and 1 base, with 22 bases remaining between them. The CDR3 is 17 residues long. Germline assignment: CDR1 DFQATT and CDR2 SNEGSKA (reference sequence). Here the CDR3 DNA reads TGCAGTGCTAGGAGGACCCGGGAGTTCGGGGATTCCTACGAGCAGTACTTC. It codes for CSARRTREFGDSYEQYF.

This clonotype has ten or more counts. This chain uses TRBV7-8 with TRBJ2-3; 9 bases fit TRBD2. Trimming removed 5 bases from V and 0 bases from J; junction bases left unmatched: 12. Germline CDR1 SGHVS, CDR2 FQNEAQ. The CDR3 sequence is 18 residues long. CDR3 coding DNA: TGTGCCAGCAGCACATGGACTAGCGAGACCACTAGCACAGATACGCAGTATTTT. As protein: CASSTWTSETTSTDTQYF.

The chain has TRBV20-1 and TRBJ1-6; 10 nucleotides agree with TRBD1. V lost 1 base and J lost 10; bases outside the gene matches: 16. Germline CDR1 and CDR2: DFQATT and SNEGSKA (reference sequence). This CDR3 has 18 amino acids. CDR3 DNA sequence: TGCAGTGCTAGAGGGACTTCCGGGACAGGGGTACTAGGATCACCCCTCCACTTT. This encodes CSARGTSGTGVLGSPLHF.

This clonotype appeared a few times. The CDR3, as DNA: TGTGCCAGCAGCTCACAGGTTAACTATGGCTACACCTTC. Protein product: CASSSQVNYGYTF. V usage is TRBV7-2 and J usage is TRBJ1-2; D is possibly TRBD1 (5 bases). CDR3 length: 13 amino acids. CDR1 and CDR2 from the germline V gene are SGHTA and FQGNSA. Trimming left V 4 bases short and J 1 base short, with 7 bases between.

V is TRBV7-3 and J is TRBJ1-2; tentatively, D is TRBD1 (5 bases). This CDR3 contains 13 residues. V shed 3 bases and J shed 4 bases, with 9 bases lying between them. The germline gives CDR1 SGHTA, CDR2 FQGTGA. The CDR3 region has the DNA TGTGCCAGCAGCTTGGTGGGGGGCTATGGCTACACCTTC. This encodes CASSLVGGYGYTF.